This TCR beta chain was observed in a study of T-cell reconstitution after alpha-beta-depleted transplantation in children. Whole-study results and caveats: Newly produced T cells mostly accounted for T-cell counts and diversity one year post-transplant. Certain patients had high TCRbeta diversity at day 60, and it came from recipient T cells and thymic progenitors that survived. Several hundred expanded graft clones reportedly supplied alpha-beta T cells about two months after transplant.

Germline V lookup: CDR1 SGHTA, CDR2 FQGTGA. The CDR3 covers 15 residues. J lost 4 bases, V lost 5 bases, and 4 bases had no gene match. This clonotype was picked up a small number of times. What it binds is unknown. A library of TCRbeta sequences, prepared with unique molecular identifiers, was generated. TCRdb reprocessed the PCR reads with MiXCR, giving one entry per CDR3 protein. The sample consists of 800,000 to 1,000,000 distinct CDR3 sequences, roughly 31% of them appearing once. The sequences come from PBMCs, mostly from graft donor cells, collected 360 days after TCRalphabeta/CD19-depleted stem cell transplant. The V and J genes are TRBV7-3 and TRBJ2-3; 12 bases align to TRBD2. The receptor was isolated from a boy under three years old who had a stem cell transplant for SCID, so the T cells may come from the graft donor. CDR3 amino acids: CASSRTSGEADTQYF. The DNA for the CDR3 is TGTGCCAGCAGCCGGACTAGCGGGGAAGCAGATACGCAGTATTTT.